This TCR beta chain was sequenced in a study of control samples from healthy donors and cancer patients. The CDR3 covers 15 residues. The V gene lost 0 bases and the J gene lost 6 bases, with 12 bases spanning the gap. Germline V CDR1 and CDR2: MRHNA, SNTAGT. Repertoires were generated with immunoSEQ multiplex PCR, while TCRdb's copy carries only in-frame clones and drops some. The data show about 48,000 clones, over 90% seen once. This TCR came from a woman aged 45-65 years with head and neck cancer. The gene calls are TRBV6-4 and TRBJ2-1; possibly TRBD1 for D (6 bases). The material sequenced was PBMCs. CDR3 sequence reads: CASSDSQGNTNEQFF. CDR3 coding DNA: TGTGCCAGCAGTGACTCCCAGGGGAACACCAATGAGCAGTTCTTC.